This T cell receptor beta chain was identified in a study of blood T cell repertoires in COVID-19. Study-level background: Researchers got acute and convalescent COVID-19 samples from the United States, Italy and Spain. The cDNA or gDNA used as material had been derived from T cells, B-cell-depleted T cells, or PBMCs.

The V gene's germline CDR1 is MDHEN and CDR2 SYDVKM. V was trimmed by 7 bases and J by 4 bases, leaving 17 bases between them. This CDR3 comprises 15 residues. Authors' data handling: Estimates of nucleated cell counts were drawn from the amplification of reference gene primers. Data came from immunoSEQ multiplex PCR; TCRdb stores just in-frame clones and leaves some out. The D gene and trimming were derived from the DNA, and the V and J assignments and clone size from that table. This table has about 72,000 clones, 82% appearing once. The chain couples TRBV28 to TRBJ1-3, with D hard to call. Source material: peripheral blood. This sequence originates from a human donor in a cohort sampled during active COVID-19. CDR3 loop: CASNTQSGGGNTIYF. The CDR3 coding sequence is TGTGCCAGCAACACCCAAAGTGGCGGAGGAAACACCATATATTTT. The entire variable domain, with the rest obtained from reference TRBV28 and TRBJ1-3, is as follows: DVKVTQSSRYLVKRTGEKVFLECVQDMDHENMFWYRQDPGLGLRLIYFSYDVKMKEKGDIPEGYSVSREKKERFSLILESASTNQTSMYLCASNTQSGGGNTIYFGEGSWLTVV.